These 24 T cell receptor beta chains came from one sample sequenced in a study of T cells after yellow fever vaccination. TCRdb re-derived calls from the 5' RACE reads in MiXCR, one entry per CDR3 protein. The sample includes fewer than 400,000 distinct CDR3 sequences, under 7.5% of them seen just once. The specimen comprised PBMCs, sampled 5 days after the yellow fever booster vaccination. All receptors come from a man between 25 and 39 years old who received the YFV17D yellow fever vaccine.

This chain uses TRBV18 with TRBJ1-5; D is perhaps TRBD1 (6 bases). Trimming took 6 bases from V and 7 from J, leaving 16 bases between them. The CDR3 sequence is 14 residues long. CDR1 KGHSH and CDR2 LQKENI come from the germline V gene. The CDR3 loop is CASSPSDRTQPQHF. Written as DNA, the CDR3 is TGTGCCAGCTCCCCTTCGGACAGAACCCAGCCCCAGCATTTT.

This clonotype was seen repeatedly, ten times or more. The chain employs TRBV12-3 or TRBV12-4 and TRBJ1-2, with a tentative D call TRBD1 (6 bases). V was cut by 5 bases and J by 6 bases, with 10 bases left in between. CDR3 length: 12 residues. CDR3 bases: TGTGCCAGCAGTCTGACAGGAAATGGCTACACCTTC. Its protein is CASSLTGNGYTF.

This clonotype was detected many times. The V call is TRBV9, the J call TRBJ1-5; D might be TRBD1 (5 bases). Trimming took 0 bases from V and 3 from J, leaving 10 bases between them. The CDR3 consists of 15 residues. CDR1 SGDLS and CDR2 YYNGEE come from the germline V gene. The CDR3 here is CASSVGGEVNQPQHF. In DNA, the CDR3 is TGTGCCAGCAGCGTAGGGGGGGAGGTCAATCAGCCCCAGCATTTT.

This clonotype has more than one count but fewer than ten. This chain links TRBV7-2 with TRBJ2-4; D is unresolved. The germline V gene has CDR1 SGHTA and CDR2 FQGNSA. Trimming took 7 bases from V and 8 from J, leaving 18 bases between them. The CDR3 contains 14 residues. This CDR3 is CASIPSPPGDIQYF. DNA of the CDR3: TGTGCCAGCATCCCTAGTCCCCCTGGAGACATTCAGTACTTC.

This clonotype was seen repeatedly, ten times or more. The V call is TRBV7-2, the J call TRBJ1-5, with 8 bases identical to TRBD1. The CDR3 totals 15 residues. CDR1 is SGHTA and CDR2 is FQGNSA in the germline V gene. V lost 5 bases to trimming and J lost 3 bases; unmatched junction nucleotides: 6. The CDR3 nucleotides read TGTGCCAGCAGCACCCAACAGGGGGTCAATCAGCCCCAGCATTTT. Translation gives CASSTQQGVNQPQHF.

This clonotype was counted many times. The rearrangement links TRBV20-1 to TRBJ2-7, with D perhaps given as TRBD1 or TRBD2 (5 bases each). Trimming removed 1 base at V and 5 bases at J, with 15 bases between. The CDR3 runs 14 residues. Germline-derived CDR1 and CDR2 are DFQATT and SNEGSKA (reference sequence). The CDR3, as DNA: TGCAGTGCTAGAGGGGATGGGGACCCAAACGAGCAGTACTTC. Its protein is CSARGDGDPNEQYF.

This clonotype was observed a few times. V is TRBV7-2 and J is TRBJ2-3, with 10 nucleotides matching TRBD1. Germline CDR1 SGHTA, CDR2 FQGNSA. After removal of 3 bases from V and 4 bases from J, the junction contained 10 bases not matched to a gene. This CDR3 spans 17 amino acids. The CDR3 reads CASSFAPRDRGADTQYF. Here the CDR3 DNA reads TGTGCCAGCAGCTTTGCCCCCCGGGACAGGGGAGCAGATACGCAGTATTTT. Combining the CDR3 with reference TRBV7-2 and TRBJ2-3 gives the whole variable domain GAGVSQSPSNKVTEKGKDVELRCDPISGHTALYWYRQSLGQGLEFLIYFQGNSAPDKSGLPSDRFSAERTGGSVSTLTIQRTQQEDSAVYLCASSFAPRDRGADTQYFGPGTRLTVL.

This clonotype was seen a few times. The J gene is TRBJ2-4, the V gene TRBV2; 10 nucleotides align to TRBD1. The CDR3 covers 17 residues. CDR1 and CDR2 (germline): SNHLY, FYNNEI. Germline trimming cut 4 bases from V and 2 bases from J; bases unmatched to any gene: 8. The CDR3 spells CASSGGQGVGPKNIQYF. The CDR3 DNA is TGTGCCAGCAGTGGAGGACAGGGGGTCGGACCCAAAAACATTCAGTACTTC.

V is TRBV7-2 and J is TRBJ2-3; D unclear. Germline V gene lookup returns CDR1 SGHTA and CDR2 FQGNSA. The CDR3 covers 15 residues. V was shortened by 4 bases and J by 0 bases, with 11 bases between the two germline ends. CDR3 coding DNA: TGTGCCAGCAGCTCCATCCTTTTTAGCACAGATACGCAGTATTTT. It codes for CASSSILFSTDTQYF. Full variable domain (outside the CDR3, taken from reference TRBV7-2 and TRBJ2-3): GAGVSQSPSNKVTEKGKDVELRCDPISGHTALYWYRQSLGQGLEFLIYFQGNSAPDKSGLPSDRFSAERTGGSVSTLTIQRTQQEDSAVYLCASSSILFSTDTQYFGPGTRLTVL.

This clonotype was seen a handful of times. This chain links TRBV12-3 or TRBV12-4 with TRBJ2-7; D uncertain. Trimming took 3 bases from V and 3 from J, leaving 9 bases between them. This CDR3 comprises 13 residues. The CDR3 nucleotides are TGTGCCAGCAGTTTGAGGATGCACTACGAGCAGTACTTC. Residues: CASSLRMHYEQYF.

This clonotype was counted only a few times. This chain links TRBV9 with TRBJ1-6, with unresolved D. CDR3 size: 15 residues. CDR1 is SGDLS, CDR2 YYNGEE, per germline. The ends were cut back, 2 bases at V and 5 bases at J, with 11 bases in the middle. The CDR3 DNA is TGTGCCAGCAGCGTTTACGGACGTGATAATTCACCCCTCCACTTT. Translating gives CASSVYGRDNSPLHF.

A word on this clonotype: Because it lacks the conserved phenylalanine or tryptophan at the end, this CDR3 is likely a read error. The CDR3 here is CASSQELAASGSPETQYL. The DNA of the CDR3 is TGCGCCAGCAGCCAAGAACTTGCGGCTAGCGGGAGTCCGGAGACCCAGTACTTG. J is TRBJ2-5 and V is TRBV4-3; 10 bases agree with TRBD2. This CDR3 contains 18 residues. Trimming removed 0 bases from V and 5 bases from J; junction bases left unmatched: 12. The germline CDR1 and CDR2 sequences are LGHNA and YSLEER.

This clonotype has ten or more counts. The gene calls are TRBV6-2 or TRBV6-3 and TRBJ2-1; TRBD2 is a possible D gene (6 bases). The V end lost 2 bases, the J end lost 10 bases, and 15 bases lay between the germline ends. CDR1 and CDR2 from the germline V gene are MNHEY and SVGEGT. The CDR3 runs to 14 residues. The CDR3 nucleotides are TGTGCCAGCAGTTACCTAGGACTACTCGGGGAGCAGTTCTTC. Encoded protein: CASSYLGLLGEQFF.

This clonotype was seen only a few times. This rearrangement joins TRBV20-1 to TRBJ2-5; tentatively, D is TRBD2 (6 bases). The CDR3 extends over 14 amino acids. The germline gives CDR1 DFQATT, CDR2 SNEGSKA (reference sequence). The ends were cut back, 3 bases at V and 5 bases at J, with 16 bases in the middle. The CDR3 loop is CSASGPGSGETQYF. The DNA for the CDR3 is TGCAGTGCTAGTGGTCCGGGGAGCGGGGAGACCCAGTACTTC.

This clonotype was seen more than once but under ten times. This rearrangement joins TRBV5-1 to TRBJ1-6, with TRBD1 matching over 9 bases. The CDR3 runs 15 residues. Germline loops: CDR1 SGHRS, CDR2 YFSETQ. V trimming: 4 bases; J trimming: 7 bases; junction bases outside the gene matches: 6. CDR3 bases: TGCGCCAGCAGCCCACAGGGGGCGAGAAATTCACCCCTCCACTTT. Encoded protein: CASSPQGARNSPLHF.

Many counts were recorded for this clonotype. The CDR3 coding sequence is TGTGCCAGCAGTTACAGTCCCTCGACTCGCCCGTCCGAGACCCAGTACTTC. Translation: CASSYSPSTRPSETQYF. The V and J genes are TRBV6-5 and TRBJ2-5, with D hard to call. Per germline, CDR1 MNHEY and CDR2 SVGAGI. V lost 2 bases and J 5 bases, leaving 21 bases between the germline ends. CDR3 length equals 17 residues.

This clonotype was counted many times. This chain joins TRBV4-2 and TRBJ2-1; 8 bases align to TRBD2. CDR3 size: 15 residues. Per germline, CDR1 LGHNA and CDR2 YNFKEQ. V shed 1 base and J 3 bases; nucleotides not matched to a gene: 2. CDR3 sequence reads: CASSQVGTSYNEQFF. The CDR3, as DNA: TGTGCCAGCAGCCAAGTTGGGACTAGCTACAATGAGCAGTTCTTC.

V gene TRBV5-1 combines with J gene TRBJ2-7; 7 bases agree with TRBD2. Germline trimming cut 0 bases from V and 3 bases from J; bases unmatched to any gene: 9. Germline CDR1 reads SGHRS; CDR2 reads YFSETQ. CDR3 length equals 16 residues. The CDR3 bases are TGCGCCAGCAGCTTGGGGCCTCCGCGGGAGAGCTACGAGCAGTACTTC. This sequence encodes CASSLGPPRESYEQYF.

This clonotype turned up a few times. The gene calls are TRBV4-3 and TRBJ2-3, with 12 bases that match TRBD2. Germline CDR1 and CDR2: LGHNA and YSLEER. Trimming took 1 base from V and 4 from J; bases not matched to a gene: 9. The CDR3 runs to 18 residues. The CDR3 bases are TGCGCCAGCAGCCAAGGAAAGACTAGCGGGAGTCTCGCAGATACGCAGTATTTT. Translating gives CASSQGKTSGSLADTQYF.

The chain is built from TRBV4-3 and TRBJ2-7, with a tentative D call TRBD1 (6 bases). V shed 0 bases and J shed 5 bases, with 17 bases lying between them. This CDR3 contains 16 residues. CDR1 and CDR2 (germline): LGHNA, YSLEER. CDR3 residues: CASSQEGFGRGHEQYF. The CDR3 nucleotides are TGCGCCAGCAGCCAAGAAGGTTTCGGCAGGGGACACGAGCAGTACTTC.

This clonotype was observed at least ten times. J is TRBJ2-3 and V is TRBV18; 14 bases fit TRBD2. The V gene's germline CDR1 is KGHSH and CDR2 LQKENI. CDR3 length: 17 residues. Trimming removed 4 bases from V and 7 bases from J; junction bases left unmatched: 10. The CDR3 reads CASSLSGLAGGLNTQYF. As DNA, the CDR3 is TGTGCCAGCTCACTCTCTGGACTAGCGGGAGGCCTGAATACGCAGTATTTT.

V usage is TRBV30 and J usage is TRBJ2-1; maybe TRBD2 (7 bases). Germline V gene sequence: CDR1 GTSNPN, CDR2 SVGIG (reference sequence). This CDR3 region has 15 residues. V was pared by 8 bases and J by 7 bases, with 24 bases between. The CDR3 DNA reads as TGTGCCGGATACCCAGCGCGGGGGAGGGGGAATGAGCAGTTCTTC. Amino acids: CAGYPARGRGNEQFF.

Only a few counts were recorded for this clonotype. The chain uses TRBV7-2 and TRBJ1-1; no firm D call. Trimming cost V 2 bases and J 11 bases, with 12 bases left between them. Germline V lookup: CDR1 SGHTA, CDR2 FQGNSA. This CDR3 contains 12 residues. The DNA of the CDR3 is TGTGCCAGCAGCTTACGGGCCCTCGGGGCTTTCTTT. Translating it yields CASSLRALGAFF. Full variable domain (outside the CDR3, taken from reference TRBV7-2 and TRBJ1-1): GAGVSQSPSNKVTEKGKDVELRCDPISGHTALYWYRQSLGQGLEFLIYFQGNSAPDKSGLPSDRFSAERTGGSVSTLTIQRTQQEDSAVYLCASSLRALGAFFGQGTRLTVV.

This clonotype was detected ten times or more. The J gene is TRBJ2-7, the V gene TRBV7-9, with unresolved D. The V gene lost 1 base and the J gene lost 4 bases, with 11 bases spanning the gap. The germline CDR1 and CDR2 sequences are SEHNR and FQNEAQ (reference sequence). CDR3 length: 14 residues. CDR3 bases: TGTGCCAGCAGCTTAGACTGGAAGAAGTACGAGCAGTACTTC. Translated: CASSLDWKKYEQYF.